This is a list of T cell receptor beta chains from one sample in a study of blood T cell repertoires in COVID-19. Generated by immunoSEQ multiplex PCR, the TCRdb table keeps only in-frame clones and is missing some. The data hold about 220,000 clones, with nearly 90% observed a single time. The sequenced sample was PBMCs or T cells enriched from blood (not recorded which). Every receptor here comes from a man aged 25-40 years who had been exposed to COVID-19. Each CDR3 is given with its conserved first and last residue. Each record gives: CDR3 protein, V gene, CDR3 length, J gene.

CDR3 protein: CASSYSSRVFYEQYF
V gene: TRBV6-5
CDR3 length: 15
J gene: TRBJ2-7

CDR3 protein: CASSLGGAFYGYTF
V gene: TRBV7-7
CDR3 length: 14
J gene: TRBJ1-2

CDR3 protein: CASSQGYTRRGEQFF
V gene: TRBV4-1
CDR3 length: 15
J gene: TRBJ2-1

CDR3 protein: CASRGGTGVNQPQHF
V gene: TRBV19
CDR3 length: 15
J gene: TRBJ1-5

CDR3 protein: CASSLSGANVLTF
V gene: TRBV19
CDR3 length: 13
J gene: TRBJ2-6

CDR3 protein: CASTGGWAGGEETQYF
V gene: TRBV27
CDR3 length: 16
J gene: TRBJ2-5

CDR3 protein: CASSSQENTEAFF
V gene: TRBV7-6
CDR3 length: 13
J gene: TRBJ1-1

CDR3 protein: CASRPDRGEQYF
V gene: TRBV5-1
CDR3 length: 12
J gene: TRBJ2-7

CDR3 protein: CASSMAGGTDTQYF
V gene: TRBV7-2
CDR3 length: 14
J gene: TRBJ2-3

CDR3 protein: CASRHRGGGYGYTF
V gene: TRBV9
CDR3 length: 14
J gene: TRBJ1-2

CDR3 protein: CASSDGLAIDTQYF
V gene: TRBV9
CDR3 length: 14
J gene: TRBJ2-3

CDR3 protein: CASSGPRGTTPTNEKLFF
V gene: TRBV13
CDR3 length: 18
J gene: TRBJ1-4

CDR3 protein: CASSLDGKPNQPQHF
V gene: TRBV11-2
CDR3 length: 15
J gene: TRBJ1-5

CDR3 protein: CAWRGGLDEKLFF
V gene: TRBV30
CDR3 length: 13
J gene: TRBJ1-4

CDR3 protein: CATVGQPSTDTQYF
V gene: TRBV10-3
CDR3 length: 14
J gene: TRBJ2-3

CDR3 protein: CASSQVRGGSQGNEQFF
V gene: TRBV3-1/TRBV3-2
CDR3 length: 17
J gene: TRBJ2-1

CDR3 protein: CASSFSGEKLFF
V gene: TRBV12-3/TRBV12-4
CDR3 length: 12
J gene: TRBJ1-4

CDR3 protein: CASSLAGSVRYTF
V gene: TRBV5-4
CDR3 length: 13
J gene: TRBJ1-2

CDR3 protein: CASSQLGQEGYGYTF
V gene: TRBV18
CDR3 length: 15
J gene: TRBJ1-2

CDR3 protein: CASKGTGNNVGYTF
V gene: TRBV19
CDR3 length: 14
J gene: TRBJ1-2

CDR3 protein: CASSFRGEETQYF
V gene: TRBV5-6
CDR3 length: 13
J gene: TRBJ2-5

CDR3 protein: CASSVSRDGYTF
V gene: TRBV9
CDR3 length: 12
J gene: TRBJ1-2

CDR3 protein: CASSPISGGAYNEQFF
V gene: TRBV18
CDR3 length: 16
J gene: TRBJ2-1

CDR3 protein: CASSPTRQGTYEQYF
V gene: TRBV5-5
CDR3 length: 15
J gene: TRBJ2-7

CDR3 protein: CASSLAATVSGANVLTF
V gene: TRBV5-1
CDR3 length: 17
J gene: TRBJ2-6

CDR3 protein: CAWSVIGRGKQPQHF
V gene: TRBV30
CDR3 length: 15
J gene: TRBJ1-5

CDR3 protein: CASRGRWRSIHTEAFF
V gene: TRBV11-1
CDR3 length: 16
J gene: TRBJ1-1

CDR3 protein: CASSVDRGLYGYTF
V gene: TRBV9
CDR3 length: 14
J gene: TRBJ1-2

CDR3 protein: CASSLAGSVRPQHF
V gene: TRBV27
CDR3 length: 14
J gene: TRBJ1-5

CDR3 protein: CASSQTSDSDEKLFF
V gene: TRBV5-4
CDR3 length: 15
J gene: TRBJ1-4

CDR3 protein: CASSQKGPLGTEDSPLHF
V gene: TRBV4-2
CDR3 length: 18
J gene: TRBJ1-6

CDR3 protein: CASSEQDPGEQYF
V gene: TRBV2
CDR3 length: 13
J gene: TRBJ2-7

CDR3 protein: CASSFDRGQPQHF
V gene: TRBV11-1
CDR3 length: 13
J gene: TRBJ1-5

CDR3 protein: CASSPGWGGETEAFF
V gene: TRBV7-9
CDR3 length: 15
J gene: TRBJ1-1

CDR3 protein: CASSLGTAVNYGYTF
V gene: TRBV7-2
CDR3 length: 15
J gene: TRBJ1-2

CDR3 protein: CASSRASGAAGELFF
V gene: TRBV4-3
CDR3 length: 15
J gene: TRBJ2-2

CDR3 protein: CASSVAPGQGGVGYTF
V gene: TRBV9
CDR3 length: 16
J gene: TRBJ1-2

CDR3 protein: CASSQERNRGRVDTEAFF
V gene: TRBV4-1
CDR3 length: 18
J gene: TRBJ1-1

CDR3 protein: CASSPVGGGLDTQYF
V gene: TRBV7-3
CDR3 length: 15
J gene: TRBJ2-3

CDR3 protein: CASRGLQGYTEAFF
V gene: TRBV27
CDR3 length: 14
J gene: TRBJ1-1

CDR3 protein: CASNKGQALYSNQPQHF
V gene: TRBV11-2
CDR3 length: 17
J gene: TRBJ1-5

CDR3 protein: CSVTPTGADTIYF
V gene: TRBV29-1
CDR3 length: 13
J gene: TRBJ1-3

CDR3 protein: CASSMGAAGANVLTF
V gene: TRBV19
CDR3 length: 15
J gene: TRBJ2-6

CDR3 protein: CASSPAGQSRSQYF
V gene: TRBV18
CDR3 length: 14
J gene: TRBJ2-5

CDR3 protein: CASHGGYNEQFF
V gene: TRBV2
CDR3 length: 12
J gene: TRBJ2-1

CDR3 protein: CASIPDRQYQETQYF
V gene: TRBV23-1
CDR3 length: 15
J gene: TRBJ2-5

CDR3 protein: CASSLRGRANYGYTF
V gene: TRBV11-2
CDR3 length: 15
J gene: TRBJ1-2

CDR3 protein: CASSLFAAGEETQYF
V gene: TRBV5-4
CDR3 length: 15
J gene: TRBJ2-5

CDR3 protein: CASSLETGNYSPLHF
V gene: TRBV7-2
CDR3 length: 15
J gene: TRBJ1-6

CDR3 protein: CASSRTSGGSTGELFF
V gene: TRBV5-4
CDR3 length: 16
J gene: TRBJ2-2

CDR3 protein: CASSPRWQDYGYTF
V gene: TRBV5-4
CDR3 length: 14
J gene: TRBJ1-2

CDR3 protein: CASSPRTGYQETQYF
V gene: TRBV7-9
CDR3 length: 15
J gene: TRBJ2-5

CDR3 protein: CASRSDSFDQPQHF
V gene: TRBV6-6
CDR3 length: 14
J gene: TRBJ1-5

CDR3 protein: CASSSRGGYTF
V gene: TRBV7-2
CDR3 length: 11
J gene: TRBJ1-2

CDR3 protein: CATSSGVGGYTF
V gene: TRBV24-1
CDR3 length: 12
J gene: TRBJ1-2

CDR3 protein: CASSPTGLADETQYF
V gene: TRBV4-3
CDR3 length: 15
J gene: TRBJ2-5

CDR3 protein: CASSRGTSGGLGQYF
V gene: TRBV4-2
CDR3 length: 15
J gene: TRBJ2-7

CDR3 protein: CASASLRAVLGGQHEAFF
V gene: TRBV11-2
CDR3 length: 18
J gene: TRBJ1-1

CDR3 protein: CTSRKAGNCPSLNNSPLHF
V gene: TRBV1
CDR3 length: 19
J gene: TRBJ1-6